The TCR beta chain described here comes from a study of vaccination effects on CD4 cells after COVID-19. Study-level background: Each participant received a vaccine that was either BNT162b2 or mRNA-1273, given as two doses. Findings of the study overall: By a late point after vaccination, infection- and vaccine-induced clones had shrunk markedly through clonal contraction.

This clone was counted only a few times. Antigen: not known. Sequencing in the ViraFEST assay came after antigen-specific CD4+ T cells had been expanded with viral peptide pools, which were used to stimulate PBMC. CD4+ T cell isolation took place after approximately 11 days of culture. Vaccinees lacked prior SARS-CoV-2 infection and tested negative for nucleocapsid antibodies. Sequencing used immunoSEQ multiplex PCR; TCRdb keeps in-frame clones, though not all of them. Of 27,000 or so clones listed, around three quarters were seen once; the top ten hold over 9.5%. This CDR3 has 15 amino acids. Germline CDR1 and CDR2: MNHEY and SVGEGT. Trimming left V 2 bases short and J 8 bases short, with 16 bases between.

The chain employs TRBV6-2 or TRBV6-3 and TRBJ2-1; no definite D call. This TCR came from a human donor who received a COVID-19 vaccine. Sequencing used CD4+ T cells from PBMCs cultured with SARS-CoV-2 spike peptides, obtained before COVID-19 vaccination. As DNA, the CDR3 is TGTGCCAGCAGTTACAGACCCATGCCTGTGGATGAGCAGTTCTTC. Translating gives CASSYRPMPVDEQFF.